The text below deals with one T cell receptor beta chain. Other DNA sequences in this specimen translate into the identical CDR3. The PCR was carried out with 60 Vbeta primers and 13 Jbeta primers. The table came from immunoSEQ multiplex PCR; TCRdb's copy has only in-frame clones and leaves some out. This sample carries about 110,000 clones, more than 60% of them seen once, and the ten largest clones take roughly 5%. These data belong to a study of cytomegalovirus exposure and HLA in healthy donors. The wider study: Counted in an early data release were tens of millions of unique TCRs from HLA-typed donors.

CDR3 length: 15 amino acids. Germline assignment: CDR1 SGHRS and CDR2 YFSETQ. Trimming took off 0 bases at V and 2 bases at J, with 12 bases between the two ends. The V call is TRBV5-1, the J call TRBJ2-7; D might be TRBD1 (7 bases). The TCR comes from a female donor in good health and CMV-seropositive. The source material was PBMCs. The CDR3 here is CASSLGAGGPYEQYF. In DNA form, the CDR3 reads TGCGCCAGCAGCTTGGGGGCAGGGGGGCCCTACGAGCAGTACTTC. The full variable domain, with the rest looked up from reference TRBV5-1 and TRBJ2-7, is KAGVTQTPRYLIKTRGQQVTLSCSPISGHRSVSWYQQTPGQGLQFLFEYFSETQRNKGNFPGRFSGRQFSNSRSEMNVSTLELGDSALYLCASSLGAGGPYEQYFGPGTRLTVT.